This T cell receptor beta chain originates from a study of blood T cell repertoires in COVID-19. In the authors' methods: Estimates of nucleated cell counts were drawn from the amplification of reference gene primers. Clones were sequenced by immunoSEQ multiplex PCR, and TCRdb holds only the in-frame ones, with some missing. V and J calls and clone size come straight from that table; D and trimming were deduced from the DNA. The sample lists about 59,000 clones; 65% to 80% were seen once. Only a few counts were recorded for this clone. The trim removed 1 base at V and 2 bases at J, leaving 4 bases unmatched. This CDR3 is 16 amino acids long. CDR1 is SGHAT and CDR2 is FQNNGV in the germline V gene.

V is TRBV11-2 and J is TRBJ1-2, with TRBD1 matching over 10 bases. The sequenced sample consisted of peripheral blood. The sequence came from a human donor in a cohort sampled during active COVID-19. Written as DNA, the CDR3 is TGTGCCAGCAGCTTAGGAGGGACAGGGGTGAACTATGGCTACACCTTC. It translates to CASSLGGTGVNYGYTF.